The clone carrying this T cell receptor (beta chain) has a count of ten or more. Its antigen is not known. This sample is part of a study of T cells in Graves' hyperthyroidism and ophthalmopathy. Findings of the study overall: The model identified upcoming ophthalmopathy a median 6.5 months ahead of onset. Blood samples included most of the expanded thyroid clonotypes exceeding 0.001.

Researchers barred patients who had uncontrolled infection, other autoimmune disease, pregnancy or lactation. For the diagnoses, clinical symptoms, serum thyroxine and TRAb, thyroid ultrasound and orbital computed tomography were used. Researchers amplified the TCR beta CDR3 regions from RNA transcripts. The HTBI primer set was used in a first-round RT-PCR of the TCR CDR3. TCRdb re-called the multiplex PCR reads through MiXCR, storing one row per CDR3 protein. Of 540,000 or so distinct CDR3 sequences in the sample, roughly 50% are singletons; the top ten hold 15% to 20%. The sequencing input was peripheral blood or thyroid tissue (not recorded which). This TCR derives from an adult woman with Graves' disease, either hyperthyroidism or ophthalmopathy (not recorded which).

The CDR3 region has the DNA TGTGCCAGCAGTTTCCCCGGTGATACTGAAGCTTTCTTT. Translated, it gives CASSFPGDTEAFF. The chain couples TRBV27 to TRBJ1-1; D is unresolved. Trimming stripped 3 bases from V and 5 bases from J, with 10 bases between. This CDR3 is built from 13 residues. Per the germline V gene, CDR1 is MNHEY and CDR2 is SMNVEV (reference sequence).